These 31 T cell receptor beta chains were all obtained from the same sample, sequenced in a study of blood T cell repertoires in COVID-19. Measured with immunoSEQ multiplex PCR; TCRdb has only the in-frame clones, and not every one. The repertoire holds some 340,000 clones, with over 70% as singletons. Sequencing input: peripheral blood. These receptors were taken from a young man with active or convalescent COVID-19.

The DNA for the CDR3 is TGTGCCAGCAAGGGGGCTAGTTTTTCCGGGGAGCTGTTTTTT. Translating it yields CASKGASFSGELFF. This chain joins TRBV2 and TRBJ2-2; 7 bases line up with TRBD1. The V and J ends lost 7 bases and 6 bases, in that order; junction bases with no gene match: 8. The CDR3 spans 14 residues. Germline lookup yields CDR1 SNHLY and CDR2 FYNNEI.

The chain uses TRBV5-1 and TRBJ2-5; a possible D gene is TRBD2 (5 bases). The germline V gene encodes CDR1 SGHRS and CDR2 YFSETQ. This CDR3 has 16 amino acids. With 2 bases removed from V and 5 bases from J, the gap between germline ends came to 19 bases. CDR3 sequence reads: CASSLRSWEGGETQYF. The CDR3 nucleotides read TGCGCCAGCAGCTTACGGAGTTGGGAAGGCGGGGAGACCCAGTACTTC.

The table lists this clone with a few counts. This sequence joins TRBV7-2 and TRBJ2-1; TRBD2 might be the D (5 bases). The CDR3 covers 15 residues. In germline, CDR1 is SGHTA, CDR2 FQGNSA. The V end was cut by 5 bases, the J end by 0 bases, with 11 bases between. The CDR3 loop is CASSESGSSYNEQFF. The CDR3 nucleotides are TGTGCCAGCAGCGAGAGCGGAAGCTCCTACAATGAGCAGTTCTTC.

The chain recombines TRBV6-2 or TRBV6-3 with TRBJ2-3; 11 nucleotides match TRBD2. Trimming cost V 5 bases and J 4 bases; bases outside gene matches: 5. The CDR3 has 15 residues. Germline loops: CDR1 MNHEY, CDR2 SVGEGT. The CDR3 DNA follows: TGTGCCAGCAGTGGCCCGGGACTAGCGGCAGATACGCAGTATTTT. This gives the protein CASSGPGLAADTQYF.

The chain joins TRBV21-1 to TRBJ1-2; the DNA was not used to check the table's D call, TRBD1. TRBV21-1 is designated a pseudogene. CDR3 length equals 12 residues. The CDR3 reads CASTRQASGYTF. The CDR3 nucleotides are TGTGCCAGCACCCGACAGGCTTCGGGCTACACCTTC.

The chain joins TRBV19 to TRBJ1-2, with 9 bases that match TRBD1. V was clipped by 7 bases and J by 6 bases; unmatched bases: 3. The CDR3 extends over 12 amino acids. The germline V gene has CDR1 LNHDA and CDR2 SQIVND (reference sequence). The CDR3 bases are TGTGCCAGTAAACAGGGGGCAGATGGCTACACCTTC. This translates into CASKQGADGYTF.

The chain is built from TRBV7-3 and TRBJ2-5; TRBD2 aligns across 7 bases. V dropped 5 bases and J dropped 3; count of bases not matched to a gene: 3. CDR1 and CDR2 from the germline V gene are SGHTA and FQGTGA. The CDR3 runs to 13 residues. The DNA of the CDR3 is TGTGCCAGCAGCCCTAGCGGAGAAGAGACCCAGTACTTC. It specifies CASSPSGEETQYF.

The genes are TRBV6-1 and TRBJ1-4; D is perhaps TRBD1 (6 bases). Germline-derived CDR1 and CDR2 are MNHNS and SASEGT. V was pared by 1 base and J by 8 bases, with 14 bases between. The CDR3 sequence is 15 residues long. CDR3 amino acids: CASSEGGGRWEKLFF. As DNA, the CDR3 is TGTGCCAGCAGTGAAGGGGGGGGGCGTTGGGAAAAACTGTTTTTT.

As DNA, the CDR3 is TGTGCCAGCTCACCACGGCTAGCGGACCAAGAGACCCAGTACTTC. Translating it yields CASSPRLADQETQYF. This sequence joins TRBV18 and TRBJ2-5; 7 nucleotides line up with TRBD2. Losses at the gene ends were 1 base for V and 0 bases for J; bases not matched to a gene: 2. This CDR3 has 15 amino acids. Germline V gene data show CDR1 as KGHSH and CDR2 as LQKENI.

The rearrangement uses TRBV4-2 and TRBJ2-5; 11 bases fit TRBD2. Germline CDR1 reads LGHNA; CDR2 reads YNFKEQ. The CDR3 runs to 17 residues. The junction had 5 bases not matched to a gene; V was cut back by 1 base and J by 1 base. The CDR3 nucleotides read TGTGCCAGCAGCCAAGCTCCGCTAGCGGGGGGCCAAGAGACCCAGTACTTC. It translates to CASSQAPLAGGQETQYF.

The chain links TRBV28 to TRBJ1-5; D gene uncertain. CDR1 MDHEN and CDR2 SYDVKM come from the germline V gene. Trimming pared 2 bases from V and 6 bases from J, leaving 8 bases between. This CDR3 is 13 amino acids long. The CDR3, as DNA: TGTGCCAGCAGTTTAGGGAGGGCTCAGCCCCAGCATTTT. Amino acid sequence: CASSLGRAQPQHF.

V gene TRBV7-2 combines with J gene TRBJ1-4; 10 positions match TRBD1. Germline V gene data show CDR1 as SGHTA and CDR2 as FQGNSA. The CDR3 consists of 15 residues. With 5 bases clipped from V and 8 bases from J, the junction kept 8 bases outside the gene matches. CDR3 coding DNA: TGTGCCAGCAGCCCCGACAGGGGGCGGGAAGAAAAACTGTTTTTT. It encodes CASSPDRGREEKLFF.

V is TRBV5-1 and J is TRBJ1-4; 7 bases are shared with TRBD1. The CDR3 covers 13 residues. CDR1 SGHRS and CDR2 YFSETQ come from the germline V gene. V lost 5 bases to trimming and J lost 4 bases; unmatched junction nucleotides: 2. CDR3 sequence (DNA): TGCGCCAGCAGGGGGACAGTTAATGAAAAACTGTTTTTT. Its translation: CASRGTVNEKLFF.

This CDR3 reads CASSAGLADNNEQFF. The DNA of the CDR3 is TGTGCCAGCAGCGCAGGACTAGCGGATAACAATGAGCAGTTCTTC. The genes are TRBV9 and TRBJ2-1, with TRBD2 matching over 10 bases. Germline trimming cut 3 bases from V and 5 bases from J; bases unmatched to any gene: 5. CDR1 SGDLS and CDR2 YYNGEE come from the germline V gene. The CDR3 covers 15 residues. The full variable domain, with the rest looked up from reference TRBV9 and TRBJ2-1, is DSGVTQTPKHLITATGQRVTLRCSPRSGDLSVYWYQQSLDQGLQFLIQYYNGEERAKGNILERFSAQQFPDLHSELNLSSLELGDSALYFCASSAGLADNNEQFFGPGTRLTVL.

This rearrangement joins TRBV5-1 to TRBJ1-1; TRBD1 is a possible D gene (5 bases). The CDR3 consists of 15 residues. Germline lookup yields CDR1 SGHRS and CDR2 YFSETQ. Trimming pared 0 bases from V and 7 bases from J, leaving 16 bases between. The CDR3 region has the DNA TGCGCCAGCAGCTTGGAATTAGGAGGGGATGATGAAGCTTTCTTT. Protein sequence: CASSLELGGDDEAFF.

V and J are TRBV9 and TRBJ2-3, with D hard to call. This CDR3 has 15 amino acids. Germline assignment: CDR1 SGDLS and CDR2 YYNGEE. V was pared by 0 bases and J by 1 base, with 9 bases between. CDR3 DNA: TGTGCCAGCAGCGTAGCTCCGGCGGGCACAGATACGCAGTATTTT. It yields the protein CASSVAPAGTDTQYF.

The rearrangement uses TRBV29-1 and TRBJ1-1, with TRBD1 as a possible D gene (6 bases). Trimming left V 3 bases short and J 0 bases short, with 8 bases between. The CDR3 is 13 residues long. CDR1 is SQVTM and CDR2 is ANQGSEA in the germline V gene. CDR3 nucleotides: TGCAGCGTTGACGGACAGATGAACACTGAAGCTTTCTTT. Translated: CSVDGQMNTEAFF.

The chain joins TRBV9 to TRBJ1-2; a weak D match, TRBD1 (6 bases). The CDR3 is 15 residues long. Germline assignment: CDR1 SGDLS and CDR2 YYNGEE. Trimming cost V 3 bases and J 8 bases, with 20 bases left between them. The CDR3 DNA is TGTGCCAGCAGCGCTTTCCCGGACAGCTCCCTAGGCTACACCTTC. Translated: CASSAFPDSSLGYTF.

The V call is TRBV19, the J call TRBJ2-7; TRBD2 aligns across 8 bases. CDR1 LNHDA and CDR2 SQIVND come from the germline V gene (reference sequence). Trimming removed 1 base from V and 4 bases from J; junction bases left unmatched: 9. The CDR3 runs to 16 residues. Written as DNA, the CDR3 is TGTGCCAGTAGTATAGCCGGGAGCGGGAGCCAATACGAGCAGTACTTC. It specifies CASSIAGSGSQYEQYF.

The chain carries TRBV6-1 and TRBJ1-4; 10 bases are shared with TRBD1. The V gene end was trimmed by 4 bases and the J gene end by 10 bases; junction bases not matched to a gene: 15. Germline CDR1 and CDR2: MNHNS and SASEGT. The CDR3 is 17 residues long. CDR3 loop: CASSAFPAPDRGGKLFF. The CDR3 DNA sequence: TGTGCCAGCAGTGCCTTTCCAGCTCCGGACAGGGGGGGAAAACTGTTTTTT.

The V call is TRBV4-1, the J call TRBJ1-2; TRBD1 is a possible D gene (5 bases). This CDR3 region has 17 residues. Trimming stripped 1 base from V and 3 bases from J, with 18 bases between. The germline V gene encodes CDR1 MGHRA and CDR2 YSYEKL. This CDR3 is CASSQVTLSPGDYGYTF. Written as DNA, the CDR3 is TGCGCCAGCAGCCAAGTCACGCTCTCCCCGGGGGACTATGGCTACACCTTC.

The chain is built from TRBV9 and TRBJ1-5, with 7 nucleotides matching TRBD1. The CDR3 is 17 amino acids. V gave up 0 bases and J gave up 6 bases; unmatched junction bases: 12. Looked up from germline, CDR1 is SGDLS and CDR2 is YYNGEE. In DNA, the CDR3 is TGTGCCAGCAGCGTAGACATGGGGACAGCCCTTGGTCAGCCCCAGCATTTT. Translated, it gives CASSVDMGTALGQPQHF.

This chain joins TRBV12-3 or TRBV12-4 and TRBJ1-1; 7 bases match TRBD1. The CDR3 spans 12 residues. Trimming took 5 bases from V and 7 from J; bases not matched to a gene: 4. CDR3 amino acids: CASSPGTDEAFF. The DNA of the CDR3 is TGTGCCAGCAGTCCCGGGACAGATGAAGCTTTCTTT.

This clone has just one count. The chain employs TRBV6-5 and TRBJ1-2, with D perhaps TRBD1 (5 bases). V was shortened by 0 bases and J by 8 bases, with 13 bases between the two germline ends. The CDR3 is 14 amino acids. Germline V gives CDR1 MNHEY, CDR2 SVGAGI. CDR3 loop: CASSYSGRDVGYTF. CDR3 bases: TGTGCCAGCAGTTACTCAGGCAGGGATGTAGGCTACACCTTC.

The chain links TRBV7-2 to TRBJ1-2; 10 bases line up with TRBD1. V shed 3 bases, J shed 10 bases, and the junction held 8 bases outside the gene matches. Germline V gives CDR1 SGHTA, CDR2 FQGNSA. CDR3 length: 14 residues. CDR3 in DNA: TGTGCCAGCAGCTTGCCGGGACAGGGGACCTACTACACCTTC. This codes for CASSLPGQGTYYTF.

This clone was recorded once. The chain recombines TRBV13 with TRBJ2-2, with TRBD2 matching 7 bases. Germline CDR1 is PRHDT and CDR2 is FYEKMQ (reference sequence). V lost 3 bases, J lost 8 bases, and 12 bases stayed unmatched. This CDR3 region has 16 residues. CDR3 nucleotides: TGTGCCAGCAGCTTCTCCTCGGGACTATACGGGGGGGAGCTGTTTTTT. It translates to CASSFSSGLYGGELFF. The full variable domain, rest sourced from reference TRBV13 and TRBJ2-2, is AAGVIQSPRHLIKEKRETATLKCYPIPRHDTVYWYQQGPGQDPQFLISFYEKMQSDKGSIPDRFSAQQFSDYHSELNMSSLELGDSALYFCASSFSSGLYGGELFFGEGSRLTVL.

The V call is TRBV7-6, the J call TRBJ2-2; the match to TRBD1 covers 9 bases. Germline V lookup: CDR1 SGHVS, CDR2 FNYEAQ. The length of the CDR3 is 16 residues. The V and J ends lost 4 bases and 5 bases, in that order; junction bases with no gene match: 8. CDR3 coding DNA: TGTGCCAGCAGCTCGGGGAACAGGGGGCGGACCGGGGAGCTGTTTTTT. It specifies CASSSGNRGRTGELFF. Full variable domain (remainder filled in from reference TRBV7-6 and TRBJ2-2): GAGVSQSPRYKVTKRGQDVALRCDPISGHVSLYWYRQALGQGPEFLTYFNYEAQQDKSGLPNDRFSAERPEGSISTLTIQRTEQRDSAMYRCASSSGNRGRTGELFFGEGSRLTVL.

The gene calls are TRBV21-1 and TRBJ1-1. TRBV21-1 is a listed pseudogene. The CDR3 covers 13 residues. The CDR3 protein is CASIGGVNTEAFF. Here the CDR3 DNA reads TGTGCCAGCATCGGAGGGGTGAACACTGAAGCTTTCTTT.

The CDR3 loop reads CASSYMGGNEKLFF. CDR3 nucleotide sequence: TGTGCCAGCAGTTACATGGGGGGTAATGAAAAACTGTTTTTT. The chain carries TRBV6-5 and TRBJ1-4, with D possibly being TRBD1 (5 bases). The germline V and J ends were trimmed by 2 bases and 4 bases, with 8 bases remaining between them. Germline V lookup: CDR1 MNHEY, CDR2 SVGAGI. The CDR3 sequence is 14 residues long.

The chain links TRBV11-3 to TRBJ2-7, with D unclear. The CDR3 sequence is 14 residues long. Germline V gene lookup returns CDR1 SGHNT and CDR2 YENEEA. The V end was cut by 4 bases, the J end by 2 bases, with 12 bases between. The CDR3 loop is CASSSGSPPYEQYF. CDR3 nucleotide sequence: TGTGCCAGCAGCTCCGGGTCTCCTCCCTACGAGCAGTACTTC.

This chain joins TRBV27 and TRBJ2-1; no firm D call. In germline, CDR1 is MNHEY, CDR2 SMNVEV (reference sequence). The CDR3 contains 12 residues. The V end was cut by 4 bases, the J end by 7 bases, with 8 bases between. CDR3 protein: CASSSFRNEQFF. CDR3 bases: TGTGCCAGCAGTTCCTTCAGAAATGAGCAGTTCTTC.